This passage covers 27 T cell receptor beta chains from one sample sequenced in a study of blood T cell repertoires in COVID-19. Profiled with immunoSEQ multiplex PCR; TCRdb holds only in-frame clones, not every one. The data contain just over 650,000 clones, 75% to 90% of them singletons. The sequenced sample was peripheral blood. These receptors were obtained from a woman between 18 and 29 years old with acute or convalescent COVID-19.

CDR3 protein: CASSYVVGRNTEAFF. Here the CDR3 DNA reads TGTGCCAGCAGTTATGTGGTTGGCAGGAACACTGAAGCTTTCTTT. The chain is built from TRBV6-7 and TRBJ1-1; D remains ambiguous. TRBV6-7 qualifies as an ORF whose function is uncertain. V lost 3 bases and J 1 base, leaving 12 bases between the germline ends. This CDR3 spans 15 amino acids.

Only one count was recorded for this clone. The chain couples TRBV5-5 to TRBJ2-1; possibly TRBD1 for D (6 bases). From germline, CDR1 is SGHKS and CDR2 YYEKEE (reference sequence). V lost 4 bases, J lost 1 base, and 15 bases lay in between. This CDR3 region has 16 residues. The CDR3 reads CASSRIQGPSYNEQFF. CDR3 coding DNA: TGTGCCAGCAGCCGTATACAGGGACCTTCCTACAATGAGCAGTTCTTC.

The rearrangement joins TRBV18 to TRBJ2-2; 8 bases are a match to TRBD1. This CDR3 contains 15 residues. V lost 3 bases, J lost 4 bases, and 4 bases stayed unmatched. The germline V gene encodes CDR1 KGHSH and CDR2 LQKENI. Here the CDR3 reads CASSPGQGFTGELFF. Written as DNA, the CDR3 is TGTGCCAGCTCACCCGGACAGGGCTTCACCGGGGAGCTGTTTTTT.

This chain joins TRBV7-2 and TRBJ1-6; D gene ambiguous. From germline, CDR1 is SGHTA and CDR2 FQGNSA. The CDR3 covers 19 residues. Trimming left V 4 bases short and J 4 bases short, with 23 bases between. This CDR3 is CASSSPRWREDLYNSPLHF. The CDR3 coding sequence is TGTGCCAGCAGCTCGCCCCGATGGAGGGAGGACCTTTATAATTCACCCCTCCACTTT. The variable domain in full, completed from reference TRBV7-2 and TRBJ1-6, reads GAGVSQSPSNKVTEKGKDVELRCDPISGHTALYWYRQSLGQGLEFLIYFQGNSAPDKSGLPSDRFSAERTGGSVSTLTIQRTQQEDSAVYLCASSSPRWREDLYNSPLHFGNGTRLTVT.

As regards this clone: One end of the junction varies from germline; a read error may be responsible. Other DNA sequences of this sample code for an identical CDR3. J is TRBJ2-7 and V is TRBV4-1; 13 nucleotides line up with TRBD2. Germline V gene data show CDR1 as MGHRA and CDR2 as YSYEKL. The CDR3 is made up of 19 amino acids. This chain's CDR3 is CASSPKPGLAGVNHGEQYF. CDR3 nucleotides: TGCGCTAGCAGCCCCAAACCCGGACTAGCGGGGGTCAATCACGGGGAGCAGTACTTC.

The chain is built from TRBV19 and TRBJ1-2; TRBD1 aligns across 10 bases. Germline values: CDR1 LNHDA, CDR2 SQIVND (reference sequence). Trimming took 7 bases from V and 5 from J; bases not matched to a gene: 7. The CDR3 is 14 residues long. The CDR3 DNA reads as TGTGCCAGTACGGGACAGGGGAAAGGGTATGGCTACACCTTC. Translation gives CASTGQGKGYGYTF.

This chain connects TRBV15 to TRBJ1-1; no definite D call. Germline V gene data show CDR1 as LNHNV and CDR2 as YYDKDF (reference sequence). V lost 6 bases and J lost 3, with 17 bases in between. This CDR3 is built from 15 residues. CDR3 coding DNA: TGTGCCACCAGTCTCCGCTCACTCGGGTACACTGAAGCTTTCTTT. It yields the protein CATSLRSLGYTEAFF.

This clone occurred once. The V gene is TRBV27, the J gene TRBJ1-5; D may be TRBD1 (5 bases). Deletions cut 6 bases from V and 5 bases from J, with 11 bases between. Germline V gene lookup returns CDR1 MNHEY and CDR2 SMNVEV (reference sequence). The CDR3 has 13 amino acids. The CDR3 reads CASSPWGYQPQHF. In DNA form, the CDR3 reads TGTGCCAGCAGCCCCTGGGGCTATCAGCCCCAGCATTTT.

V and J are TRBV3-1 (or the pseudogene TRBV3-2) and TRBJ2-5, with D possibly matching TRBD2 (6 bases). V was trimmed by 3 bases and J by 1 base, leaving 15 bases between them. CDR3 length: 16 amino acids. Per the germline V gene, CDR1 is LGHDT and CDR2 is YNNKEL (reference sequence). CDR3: CASSQAGGSGQETQYF. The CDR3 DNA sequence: TGTGCCAGCAGCCAGGCGGGTGGTAGCGGCCAAGAGACCCAGTACTTC.

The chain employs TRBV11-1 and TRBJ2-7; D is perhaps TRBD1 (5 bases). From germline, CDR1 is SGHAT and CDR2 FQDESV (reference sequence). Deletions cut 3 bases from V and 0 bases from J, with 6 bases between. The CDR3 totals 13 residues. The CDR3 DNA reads TGTGCCAGCAGCTTCAGGGCCTCCTACGAGCAGTACTTC. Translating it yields CASSFRASYEQYF. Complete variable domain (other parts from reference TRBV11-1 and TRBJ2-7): EAEVAQSPRYKITEKSQAVAFWCDPISGHATLYWYRQILGQGPELLVQFQDESVVDDSQLPKDRFSAERLKGVDSTLKIQPAELGDSAMYLCASSFRASYEQYFGPGTRLTVT.

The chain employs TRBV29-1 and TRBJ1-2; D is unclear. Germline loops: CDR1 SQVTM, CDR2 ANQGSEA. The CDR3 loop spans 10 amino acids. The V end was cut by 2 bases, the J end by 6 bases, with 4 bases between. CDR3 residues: CSVELDGYTF. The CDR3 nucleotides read TGCAGCGTTGAATTAGATGGCTACACCTTC.

The CDR3 DNA follows: TGTGCCAGCAGCTCTACCTTGGAGGAGCAGTTCTTC. Amino acids: CASSSTLEEQFF. This chain connects TRBV5-5 to TRBJ2-1, with D unresolved. The germline V and J ends were trimmed by 3 bases and 10 bases, with 11 bases remaining between them. CDR1 and CDR2 (germline): SGHKS, YYEKEE (reference sequence). The CDR3 runs to 12 residues.

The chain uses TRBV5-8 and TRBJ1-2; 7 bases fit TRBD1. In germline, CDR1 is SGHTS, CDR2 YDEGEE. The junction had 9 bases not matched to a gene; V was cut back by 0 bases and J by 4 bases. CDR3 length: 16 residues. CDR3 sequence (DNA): TGTGCCAGCAGCTTGGACAGGGGCGCTCCTCCCTATGGCTACACCTTC. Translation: CASSLDRGAPPYGYTF.

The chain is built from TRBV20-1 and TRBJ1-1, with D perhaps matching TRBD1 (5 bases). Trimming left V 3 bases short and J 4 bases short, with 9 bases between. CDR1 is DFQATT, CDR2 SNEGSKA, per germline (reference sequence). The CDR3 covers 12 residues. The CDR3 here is CSASRGTTEAFF. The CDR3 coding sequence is TGCAGTGCTAGTAGGGGTACCACTGAAGCTTTCTTT.

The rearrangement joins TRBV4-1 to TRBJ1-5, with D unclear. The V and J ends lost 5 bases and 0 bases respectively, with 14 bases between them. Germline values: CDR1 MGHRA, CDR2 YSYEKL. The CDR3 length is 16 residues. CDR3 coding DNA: TGCGCCAGCAGCGCTGGGCCCCTTTATAGCAATCAGCCCCAGCATTTT. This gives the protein CASSAGPLYSNQPQHF.

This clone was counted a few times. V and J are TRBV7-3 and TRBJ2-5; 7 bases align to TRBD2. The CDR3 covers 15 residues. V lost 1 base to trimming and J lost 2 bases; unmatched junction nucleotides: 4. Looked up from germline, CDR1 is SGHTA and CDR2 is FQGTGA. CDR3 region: CASSLRAGPQETQYF. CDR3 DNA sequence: TGTGCCAGCAGCTTAAGAGCGGGGCCACAAGAGACCCAGTACTTC.

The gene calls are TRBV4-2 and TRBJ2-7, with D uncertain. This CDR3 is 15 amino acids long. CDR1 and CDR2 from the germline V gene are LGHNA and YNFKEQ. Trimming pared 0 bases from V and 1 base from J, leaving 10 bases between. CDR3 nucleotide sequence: TGTGCCAGCAGCCAAGATTCCAGGTCATCCTACGAGCAGTACTTC. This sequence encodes CASSQDSRSSYEQYF.

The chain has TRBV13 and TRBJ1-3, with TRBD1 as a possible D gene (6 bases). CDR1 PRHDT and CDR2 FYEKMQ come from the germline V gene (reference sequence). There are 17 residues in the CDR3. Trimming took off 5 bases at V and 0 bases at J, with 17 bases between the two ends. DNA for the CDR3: TGTGCCAGCAGCAACGGACAGCTCCTTTTCTCTGGAAACACCATATATTTT. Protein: CASSNGQLLFSGNTIYF.

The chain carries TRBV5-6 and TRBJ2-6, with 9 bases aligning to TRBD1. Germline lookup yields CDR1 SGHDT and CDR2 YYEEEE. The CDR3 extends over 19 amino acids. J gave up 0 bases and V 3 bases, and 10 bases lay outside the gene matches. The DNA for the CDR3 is TGTGCCAGCAGCTCGGAATGGACAGGGGCAACCTCTGGGGCCAACGTCCTGACTTTC. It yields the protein CASSSEWTGATSGANVLTF.

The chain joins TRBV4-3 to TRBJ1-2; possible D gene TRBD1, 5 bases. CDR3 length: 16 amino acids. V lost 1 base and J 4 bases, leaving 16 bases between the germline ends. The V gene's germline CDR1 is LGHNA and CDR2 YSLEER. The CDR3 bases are TGCGCCAGCAGCCAAGGTATCATGGGGCAAAGCTATGGCTACACCTTC. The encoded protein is CASSQGIMGQSYGYTF.

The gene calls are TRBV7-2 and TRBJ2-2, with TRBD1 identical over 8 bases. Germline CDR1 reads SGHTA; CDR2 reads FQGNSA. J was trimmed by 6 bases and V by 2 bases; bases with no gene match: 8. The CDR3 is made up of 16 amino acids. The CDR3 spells CASSLRTTGGAGELFF. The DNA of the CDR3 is TGTGCCAGCAGCTTAAGAACAACAGGGGGAGCCGGGGAGCTGTTTTTT.

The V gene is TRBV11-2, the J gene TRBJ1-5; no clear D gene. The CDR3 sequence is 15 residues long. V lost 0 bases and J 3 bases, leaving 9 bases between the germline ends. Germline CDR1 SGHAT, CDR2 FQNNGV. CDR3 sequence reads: CASSLDNQINQPQHF. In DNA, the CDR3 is TGTGCCAGCAGCTTAGATAACCAGATCAATCAGCCCCAGCATTTT.

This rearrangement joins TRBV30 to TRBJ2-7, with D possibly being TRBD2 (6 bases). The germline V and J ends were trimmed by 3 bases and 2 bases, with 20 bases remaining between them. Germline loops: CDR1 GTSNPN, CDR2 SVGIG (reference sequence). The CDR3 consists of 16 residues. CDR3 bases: TGTGCCTGGAGCCAGCCTCTTGGGGGAGGTCCCTACGAGCAGTACTTC. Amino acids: CAWSQPLGGGPYEQYF.

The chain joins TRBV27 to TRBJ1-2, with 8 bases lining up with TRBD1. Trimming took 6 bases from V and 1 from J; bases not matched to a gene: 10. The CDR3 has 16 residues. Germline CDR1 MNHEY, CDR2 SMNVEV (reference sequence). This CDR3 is CASSPDRVGGNYGYTF. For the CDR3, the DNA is TGTGCCAGCAGCCCGGACAGGGTTGGGGGTAACTATGGCTACACCTTC.

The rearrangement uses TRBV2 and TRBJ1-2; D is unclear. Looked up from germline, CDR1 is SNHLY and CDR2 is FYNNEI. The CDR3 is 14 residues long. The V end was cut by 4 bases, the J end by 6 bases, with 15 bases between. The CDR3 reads CASSAGLNLDGYTF. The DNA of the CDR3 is TGTGCCAGCAGTGCCGGACTGAACTTGGATGGCTACACCTTC. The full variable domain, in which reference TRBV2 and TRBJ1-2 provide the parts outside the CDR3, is EPEVTQTPSHQVTQMGQEVILRCVPISNHLYFYWYRQILGQKVEFLVSFYNNEISEKSEIFDDQFSVERPDGSNFTLKIRSTKLEDSAMYFCASSAGLNLDGYTFGSGTRLTVV.

CDR3 nucleotide sequence: TGTGCCAGCGGGGGGACTACCTGGGACACCGGGGAGCTGTTTTTT. Its protein product is CASGGTTWDTGELFF. The chain links TRBV6-5 to TRBJ2-2; 7 nucleotides agree with TRBD2. Germline loops: CDR1 MNHEY, CDR2 SVGAGI. CDR3 length: 15 residues. Unmatched junction bases numbered 9, after V lost 8 bases and J lost 3 bases.

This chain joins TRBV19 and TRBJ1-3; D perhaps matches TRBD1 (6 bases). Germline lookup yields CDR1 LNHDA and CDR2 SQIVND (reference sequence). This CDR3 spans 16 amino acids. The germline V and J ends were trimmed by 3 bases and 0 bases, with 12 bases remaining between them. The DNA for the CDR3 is TGTGCCAGTAGTATGATAGGACAGTACTCTGGAAACACCATATATTTT. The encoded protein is CASSMIGQYSGNTIYF.